The 21 T cell receptor beta chains below come from one sample, sequenced in a study of beta chain features in type 1 diabetes. Study observations and caveats: Among patients with Type 1 diabetes, TCRB CDR3s were moderately but significantly shorter in every one of the four CD4+ subsets.

Which antigens these TCRs recognize remains unknown. Reverse transcribing all isolated RNA meant expressed TCRB transcripts were sequenced. Assay: immunoSEQ multiplex PCR; the TCRdb copy retains only in-frame clones and omits some. The sample includes around 280,000 clones, about 15% of them seen just once. Sample: naive CD4+ T cells from blood. The origin of the receptors is a man younger than 35 with type 1 diabetes.

The V call is TRBV2, the J call TRBJ1-6, with 7 bases that match TRBD1. CDR1 and CDR2 (germline): SNHLY, FYNNEI. CDR3 length: 19 residues. Trimming took 4 bases from V and 6 from J; bases not matched to a gene: 18. CDR3 region: CASSAGPQGPPESNSPLHF. The CDR3 DNA reads TGTGCCAGCAGTGCAGGGCCACAGGGGCCGCCCGAGAGTAATTCACCCCTCCACTTT. Supplemented by reference TRBV2 and TRBJ1-6, the full variable domain reads EPEVTQTPSHQVTQMGQEVILRCVPISNHLYFYWYRQILGQKVEFLVSFYNNEISEKSEIFDDQFSVERPDGSNFTLKIRSTKLEDSAMYFCASSAGPQGPPESNSPLHFGNGTRLTVT.

The gene calls are TRBV29-1 and TRBJ2-3; 9 positions agree with TRBD2. The V and J ends lost 8 bases and 9 bases, in that order; junction bases with no gene match: 12. Germline assignment: CDR1 SQVTM and CDR2 ANQGSEA. The CDR3 totals 13 residues. The CDR3 DNA is TGCAGCTGCCGCGAAGCGGGGGGATTCACGCAGTATTTT. Translated, it gives CSCREAGGFTQYF.

The chain has TRBV28 and TRBJ2-2; no reliable D call. CDR3 length equals 12 residues. CDR1 is MDHEN, CDR2 SYDVKM, per germline. Trimming cost V 7 bases and J 6 bases, with 9 bases left between them. The DNA of the CDR3 is TGTGCCAGCACCTTGGCTCCCGGGGAGCTGTTTTTT. It is translated as CASTLAPGELFF. The full variable domain, its missing parts supplied by reference TRBV28 and TRBJ2-2, is DVKVTQSSRYLVKRTGEKVFLECVQDMDHENMFWYRQDPGLGLRLIYFSYDVKMKEKGDIPEGYSVSREKKERFSLILESASTNQTSMYLCASTLAPGELFFGEGSRLTVL.

This rearrangement joins TRBV5-6 to TRBJ1-4; D is unclear. V dropped 2 bases and J dropped 7 bases, with 12 bases sitting between them. The CDR3 is 14 amino acids. Looked up from germline, CDR1 is SGHDT and CDR2 is YYEEEE. The DNA of the CDR3 is TGTGCCAGCAGCTTAGTCGGTCCTCCTGAAAAACTGTTTTTT. This codes for CASSLVGPPEKLFF.

The V gene is TRBV2, the J gene TRBJ1-2; 8 bases are shared with TRBD1. Losses at the gene ends were 7 bases for V and 7 bases for J; bases not matched to a gene: 14. This CDR3 contains 15 residues. The germline V gene encodes CDR1 SNHLY and CDR2 FYNNEI. CDR3 protein: CASKPLGQGAGGYTF. In DNA form, the CDR3 reads TGTGCCAGCAAACCCCTAGGCCAGGGGGCCGGTGGCTACACCTTC.

The chain is built from TRBV5-6 and TRBJ2-3; D is possibly TRBD1 (6 bases). Germline V gene sequence: CDR1 SGHDT, CDR2 YYEEEE. Trimming removed 4 bases at V and 4 bases at J, with 10 bases between. The CDR3 is 13 amino acids. The CDR3 region is CASSITGPDTQYF. The CDR3 nucleotides read TGTGCCAGCAGCATCACAGGGCCAGATACGCAGTATTTT.

This clone occurred a few times. V usage is TRBV7-2 and J usage is TRBJ2-1; D possibly corresponds to TRBD2 (5 bases). Germline values: CDR1 SGHTA, CDR2 FQGNSA. CDR3 length: 15 amino acids. V was cut by 5 bases and J by 6 bases, with 17 bases left in between. The CDR3 loop is CASSLGIVRTNEQFF. The CDR3 DNA reads as TGTGCCAGCAGCCTCGGGATTGTGCGCACCAATGAGCAGTTCTTC.

This clone was observed once. Within the sample, other DNA sequences also encode this same CDR3. The V gene is TRBV7-2, the J gene TRBJ2-5, with a tentative D call TRBD1 (6 bases). V was clipped by 1 base and J by 4 bases, with 10 bases between them. Per the germline V gene, CDR1 is SGHTA and CDR2 is FQGNSA. This CDR3 region has 14 residues. CDR3 region: CASSLDGRGETQYF. The CDR3 DNA follows: TGTGCCAGCAGCTTAGATGGCAGGGGAGAGACCCAGTACTTC.

The chain couples TRBV5-1 to TRBJ2-1; 9 positions match TRBD2. Trimming cost V 1 base and J 7 bases; bases outside gene matches: 6. Germline CDR1 reads SGHRS; CDR2 reads YFSETQ. The CDR3 extends over 15 amino acids. CDR3 in DNA: TGCGCCAGCAGCTTGAGTAGCGGGAGACGTAATGAGCAGTTCTTC. Amino acids: CASSLSSGRRNEQFF.

This clone was found a few times. This sequence joins TRBV19 and TRBJ2-6; D possibly corresponds to TRBD1 (6 bases). Germline V gene sequence: CDR1 LNHDA, CDR2 SQIVND (reference sequence). V was shortened by 5 bases and J by 0 bases, with 20 bases between the two germline ends. This CDR3 spans 19 amino acids. CDR3 in amino acids: CASSPSGQLTISGANVLTF. CDR3 sequence (DNA): TGTGCCAGTAGTCCATCCGGACAGCTAACCATCTCTGGGGCCAACGTCCTGACTTTC.

This clone was observed a handful of times. In nucleotides, the CDR3 is TGCGCCAGCCGGACAGGGGCGGAAAAACTGTTTTTT. Amino acid sequence: CASRTGAEKLFF. The chain carries TRBV5-1 and TRBJ1-4, with 9 nucleotides matching TRBD1. Germline assignment: CDR1 SGHRS and CDR2 YFSETQ. V lost 7 bases and J lost 8; bases outside the gene matches: 3. The CDR3 runs to 12 residues.

This clone was seen a few times. V usage is TRBV11-2 and J usage is TRBJ2-6; D might be TRBD2 (5 bases). V was trimmed by 4 bases and J by 0 bases, leaving 16 bases between them. The CDR3 is 18 amino acids. Germline V lookup: CDR1 SGHAT, CDR2 FQNNGV. CDR3 protein: CASSSLARGNSGANVLTF. CDR3 sequence (DNA): TGTGCCAGCAGCTCACTGGCTCGGGGAAACTCTGGGGCCAACGTCCTGACTTTC.

This rearrangement joins TRBV9 to TRBJ1-5, with D possibly being TRBD1 (6 bases). Germline values: CDR1 SGDLS, CDR2 YYNGEE. V lost 4 bases and J lost 4, with 15 bases in between. CDR3 length: 15 amino acids. The CDR3 DNA sequence: TGTGCCAGCAGCCGATTCGAAGACAGGAATCAGCCCCAGCATTTT. Translated, it gives CASSRFEDRNQPQHF.

CDR3 residues: CASSSKQNTEAFF. The CDR3 bases are TGTGCCAGCAGCTCGAAGCAGAACACTGAAGCTTTCTTT. The V and J genes are TRBV5-4 and TRBJ1-1; D is unresolved. Germline CDR1 is SGHNT and CDR2 is YYREEE (reference sequence). The V and J ends lost 3 bases and 1 base respectively, with 7 bases between them. The CDR3 sequence is 13 residues long. Full variable domain (rest looked up from reference TRBV5-4 and TRBJ1-1): ETGVTQSPTHLIKTRGQQVTLRCSSQSGHNTVSWYQQALGQGPQFIFQYYREEENGRGNFPPRFSGLQFPNYSSELNVNALELDDSALYLCASSSKQNTEAFFGQGTRLTVV.

This clone was seen only a few times. V gene TRBV29-1 combines with J gene TRBJ2-1, with TRBD2 matching 9 bases. CDR1 is SQVTM and CDR2 is ANQGSEA in the germline V gene. The CDR3 totals 16 residues. V shed 4 bases and J 9 bases; nucleotides not matched to a gene: 16. In nucleotides, the CDR3 is TGCAGCGTTGGGGAAAGGGGTAGCGGGAGTTTCATTGAGCAGTTCTTC. This codes for CSVGERGSGSFIEQFF.

This chain connects TRBV18 to TRBJ2-5, with 9 bases that match TRBD1. The CDR3 runs 13 residues. Unmatched junction bases numbered 0, after V lost 5 bases and J lost 2 bases. CDR1 and CDR2 from the germline V gene are KGHSH and LQKENI. The DNA for the CDR3 is TGTGCCAGCTCAGACAGGGGGCAAGAGACCCAGTACTTC. Translation: CASSDRGQETQYF.

The CDR3 nucleotides are TGTGCCAGCAGCCCAGCTTGGGGCAGCTCCTACGAGCAGTACTTC. Translating it yields CASSPAWGSSYEQYF. The chain couples TRBV6-5 to TRBJ2-7; tentative D call: TRBD1 (5 bases). CDR3 length equals 15 residues. Germline CDR1 and CDR2: MNHEY and SVGAGI. V shed 6 bases and J shed 0 bases, with 15 bases lying between them.

This clone came up a few times. The V call is TRBV6-1, the J call TRBJ1-2, with 7 bases lining up with TRBD1. The CDR3 length is 13 residues. Germline trimming cut 11 bases from V and 6 bases from J; bases unmatched to any gene: 12. The germline gives CDR1 MNHNS, CDR2 SASEGT. In nucleotides, the CDR3 is TGTGCCGCCCTGGTTCAGGGGGGCGATGGCTACACCTTC. This encodes CAALVQGGDGYTF.

This clone has more than one count but fewer than ten. The chain is built from TRBV28 and TRBJ2-3; D perhaps matches TRBD2 (6 bases). The V and J ends lost 2 bases and 1 base respectively, with 10 bases between them. This CDR3 has 15 residues. Germline CDR1 is MDHEN and CDR2 is SYDVKM. The CDR3 protein is CASSLGGLGTDTQYF. The DNA of the CDR3 is TGTGCCAGCAGTTTAGGGGGGTTAGGCACAGATACGCAGTATTTT.

There are a few counts of this clone. The rearrangement links TRBV19 to TRBJ1-5; 9 bases align to TRBD1. Germline V gene sequence: CDR1 LNHDA, CDR2 SQIVND (reference sequence). The J segment lost 7 bases and the V segment lost 5 bases, leaving 15 bases of the junction unmatched. The CDR3 extends over 17 amino acids. CDR3 residues: CASSLIMRTGVYQPQHF. Written as DNA, the CDR3 is TGTGCCAGTAGTCTGATTATGAGGACAGGGGTATACCAGCCCCAGCATTTT.

The CDR3 DNA is TGTGCCAGCAGCTTATTTGGCGGGACTAGCACAGATACGCAGTATTTT. Encoded protein: CASSLFGGTSTDTQYF. This chain joins TRBV11-2 and TRBJ2-3, with D maybe TRBD2 (6 bases). V was cut by 2 bases and J by 0 bases, with 12 bases left in between. Per germline, CDR1 SGHAT and CDR2 FQNNGV. The CDR3 spans 16 residues.